Given below is one T cell receptor beta chain in context. The clone's antigen remains unknown. The sample holds no much larger clone one base away, and base qualities are not on file. The immunoSEQ Assay, a bias-controlled multiplex PCR, was used to amplify TCRbeta CDR3 regions from genomic DNA. From the authors' description of their analysis: Within the assay, amplification of reference gene primers was used to estimate how many nucleated cells each sample contained. To quantify the absolute abundance of each unique TCRbeta CDR3 rearrangement, sequence reads were collapsed and filtered. Productive Simpson clonality was computed per sample as the square root of Simpson's diversity index over productive rearrangements. The source is immuneACCESS, and TCRdb retained only in-frame sequences with V and J called. Part of the clones is not carried over; for the studies checked, unresolved V genes explain less than half of this, and the remainder is unexplained. That table is the source of V, J and clone size, and D and trimming were worked out from the DNA. The table for this sample lists roughly 90,000 clones; around four fifths of them were counted only once. The top ten hold 3% to 4% of the sample.

The source of the sample is a study of blood T cell repertoires in COVID-19 (dated by TCRdb to about 2020). About the study as a whole: Samples from collaborators originated in the United States, Italy and Spain and spanned both the acute and convalescent phases of COVID-19. The material from the prospective study consisted of cDNA or gDNA derived from T cells, B-cell-depleted T cells, or PBMCs. Where available, HLA class I and class II types were taken from metadata supplied by the sample provider and were not determined by assay-based typing. Subjects who had been exposed to COVID-19, were actively infected with it, or had recovered from it provided the deeply sampled blood TCRbeta repertoires that made up the dataset. The samples were drawn from two sources: the first 160 participants of the ongoing ImmuneRACE study, and 1,000 to 1,500 subjects contributed by 6 global collaborators. The sample metadata nearly always contained a de-identified subject ID, COVID-19 status, age in years and sex. The repertoires were released in a freely available public database intended as a resource for research on the immune response to SARS-CoV-2.

Each collaborating institution followed its own protocols to collect whole blood in K2EDTA tubes. For TCRbeta analysis, collaborators shipped samples as frozen whole blood, isolated PBMCs, or DNA extracted from either of those sample types. Results the study describes overall, beyond this receptor: The amount of clinical and demographic metadata varied by source and participant and was provided uncurated.

According to the germline V gene, CDR1 reads SGDLS and CDR2 reads YYNGEE. Trimming at the junction amounts to 0 bases on V and 0 bases on J, and the germline ends lie 13 bases apart. Spanning cysteine to phenylalanine, the CDR3 consists of 18 amino acids. CDR3 DNA is the only sequence kept; it has 54 bases, read in frame from the first base. Sample: peripheral blood. The sequence derives from a man aged 50-59 years with acute or convalescent COVID-19. Recombination connected TRBV9 to TRBJ2-6; the D gene is not confidently resolved. The CDR3 is CASSVVPGSSSGANVLTF. The DNA sequence follows: TGTGCCAGCAGCGTAGTCCCGGGTTCCTCCTCTGGGGCCAACGTCCTGACTTTC. Extended through the reference TRBV9 and TRBJ2-6 proteins, this CDR3 yields the full variable domain: DSGVTQTPKHLITATGQRVTLRCSPRSGDLSVYWYQQSLDQGLQFLIQYYNGEERAKGNILERFSAQQFPDLHSELNLSSLELGDSALYFCASSVVPGSSSGANVLTFGAGSRLTVL.